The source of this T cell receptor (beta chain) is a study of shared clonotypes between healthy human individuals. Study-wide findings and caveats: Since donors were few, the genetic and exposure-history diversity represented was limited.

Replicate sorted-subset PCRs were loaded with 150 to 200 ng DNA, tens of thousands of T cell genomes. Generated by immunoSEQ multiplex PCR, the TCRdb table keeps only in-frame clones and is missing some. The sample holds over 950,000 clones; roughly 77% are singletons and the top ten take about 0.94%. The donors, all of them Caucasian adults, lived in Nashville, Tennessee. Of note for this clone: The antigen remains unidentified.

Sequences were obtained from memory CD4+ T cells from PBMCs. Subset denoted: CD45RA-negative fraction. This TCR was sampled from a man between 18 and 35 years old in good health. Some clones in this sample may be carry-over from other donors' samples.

The CDR3 protein is CASSGNRQNTEAFF. CDR3 sequence (DNA): TGTGCCAGCAGTGGTAACAGACAGAACACTGAAGCTTTCTTT. The chain carries TRBV2 and TRBJ1-1; D is undetermined. CDR3 length: 14 amino acids. V lost 4 bases to trimming and J lost 1 base, with 10 bases between them. CDR1 is SNHLY and CDR2 is FYNNEI in the germline V gene.